The clone carrying this TCR beta chain was detected only a few times. Its specificity is unknown. This record belongs to a study of cytomegalovirus exposure and HLA in healthy donors. Study-wide results and caveats: A later analysis linked a missense DCLRE1C variant to TCR beta V- and J-gene trimming. What a later analysis showed was that several of the most significant clusters appeared linked to common viral pathogens.

In germline, CDR1 is SGHNT, CDR2 YYREEE (reference sequence). V lost 7 bases to trimming and J lost 4 bases, with 11 bases between them. This CDR3 comprises 12 residues. The PCR ran on 60 Vbeta and 13 Jbeta primers. Per the original data handling: In a later analysis, of 84 million or so unique beta chains, roughly 10 million appeared in at least two donors. The table came from immunoSEQ multiplex PCR; TCRdb's copy has only in-frame clones and leaves some out. Clone size and the V and J calls come from that table; the DNA yielded D and trimming. The sample lists more than 150,000 clones, roughly 84% seen once, with roughly 0.24% in the top ten.

This sequence joins TRBV5-4 and TRBJ1-2; the D is unclear. The sequenced material came from PBMCs. The sequence derives from a girl in the first two years of life in good health and CMV-seronegative. The CDR3 region has the DNA TGTGCCAGCGGCGTACAGTCCTATGGCTACACCTTC. This encodes CASGVQSYGYTF.